Following are 8 T cell receptor beta chains from one sample sequenced in a study of blood T cell repertoires in COVID-19. The data were produced by immunoSEQ multiplex PCR, yet TCRdb's version contains in-frame clones alone and is incomplete. The data show roughly 18,000 clones, 85% to 90% seen once. Specimen: peripheral blood. The source is a woman aged 55-69 years with active COVID-19.

This clone has a handful of counts. V and J are TRBV27 and TRBJ2-7, with 9 bases matching TRBD1. V trimming: 6 bases; J trimming: 1 base; junction bases outside the gene matches: 4. The CDR3 contains 14 residues. CDR1 is MNHEY and CDR2 is SMNVEV in the germline V gene (reference sequence). The CDR3 reads CASRDRGGSYEQYF. The CDR3 DNA is TGTGCCAGCAGGGACAGGGGCGGGTCCTACGAGCAGTACTTC.

This chain links TRBV19 with TRBJ1-4, with TRBD1 matching 7 bases. This CDR3 has 16 amino acids. The germline V gene has CDR1 LNHDA and CDR2 SQIVND (reference sequence). The trim removed 3 bases at V and 2 bases at J, leaving 6 bases unmatched. As DNA, the CDR3 is TGTGCCAGTAGTATTACAGGGGCTGCGACTAATGAAAAACTGTTTTTT. This translates into CASSITGAATNEKLFF.

The V call is TRBV2, the J call TRBJ1-1; D is perhaps TRBD1 (6 bases). Per the germline V gene, CDR1 is SNHLY and CDR2 is FYNNEI. The CDR3 runs 14 residues. V was trimmed by 8 bases and J by 2 bases, leaving 15 bases between them. CDR3 DNA sequence: TGTGCCAGCTCCCAGGGGCTTGGAAACACTGAAGCTTTCTTT. As protein: CASSQGLGNTEAFF.

V and J are TRBV7-2 and TRBJ1-5; 7 bases fit TRBD1. Germline CDR1 SGHTA, CDR2 FQGNSA. The CDR3 is 14 amino acids. Trimming took 4 bases from V and 2 from J; bases not matched to a gene: 2. Here the CDR3 DNA reads TGTGCCAGCAGCTACAGGGGCGGCAATCAGCCCCAGCATTTT. Translated, it gives CASSYRGGNQPQHF. Filled out from reference TRBV7-2 and TRBJ1-5, the complete variable domain reads GAGVSQSPSNKVTEKGKDVELRCDPISGHTALYWYRQSLGQGLEFLIYFQGNSAPDKSGLPSDRFSAERTGGSVSTLTIQRTQQEDSAVYLCASSYRGGNQPQHFGDGTRLSIL.

This rearrangement joins TRBV4-1 to TRBJ2-1; TRBD2 might be the D (5 bases). This CDR3 is 12 amino acids long. Germline-derived CDR1 and CDR2 are MGHRA and YSYEKL. V was cut by 0 bases and J by 12 bases, with 9 bases left in between. CDR3 sequence reads: CASSQERTSQFF. The CDR3 DNA is TGCGCCAGCAGCCAAGAGCGGACTTCGCAGTTCTTC.

This clone was seen only a few times. This chain joins TRBV5-4 and TRBJ1-2, with a weak D call TRBD1 (6 bases). Germline CDR1 is SGHNT and CDR2 is YYREEE (reference sequence). CDR3 length equals 16 residues. Trimming took off 1 base at V and 0 bases at J, with 13 bases between the two ends. The CDR3 sequence: CASSLSNRVANYGYTF. The CDR3 DNA reads as TGTGCCAGCAGCTTGTCCAACAGGGTAGCTAACTATGGCTACACCTTC.

J is TRBJ1-4 and V is TRBV4-1; D is unclear. V lost 1 base and J lost 7, with 13 bases in between. CDR1 is MGHRA and CDR2 is YSYEKL in the germline V gene. CDR3 length: 15 residues. This CDR3 reads CASSQVTGSGEKLFF. The CDR3 nucleotides read TGCGCCAGCAGCCAAGTAACGGGGTCGGGTGAAAAACTGTTTTTT.

V gene TRBV10-1 combines with J gene TRBJ1-6; D is undetermined. Deletions cut 6 bases from V and 13 bases from J, with 7 bases between. CDR3 size: 10 residues. CDR1 WNHNN and CDR2 SYGVQD come from the germline V gene (reference sequence). CDR3 amino acids: CASSPSPLHF. The CDR3 bases are TGCGCCAGCAGCCCCTCTCCCCTCCACTTT.